Listed below are T cell receptor beta chains from one sample, sequenced in a study of response to subunit inactivated influenza vaccine. TCRdb fed the RT-PCR reads into MiXCR, producing one record per CDR3 protein. In the table there are about 500,000 distinct CDR3 sequences, approximately 15% of which are singletons. The material was CD4+ T cells sorted from PBMCs, obtained about 24 months after vaccination. The source is a man between 50 and 75 years old who received an inactivated influenza vaccine. Each CDR3 is given with its conserved first and last residue. D genes are given only for firm matches. Expanded clones get a size class; other rows say once, few or many, or leave the size out.

v_call	j_call	d_call	clone_size	cdr3_aa	cdr3_nt
TRBV21-1	TRBJ1-3	-	-	CASSKGGQGLSGNTIYF	TGTGCCAGCAGCAAAGGGGGACAGGGACTATCTGGAAACACCATATATTTT
TRBV5-5	TRBJ2-7	-	-	CASSLSGNYEQYF	TGTGCCAGCAGCTTGTCGGGAAACTACGAGCAGTACTTC
TRBV9	TRBJ2-7	TRBD1	few	CASSPRTGFLAYEQYF	TGTGCCAGCAGCCCGAGGACAGGGTTCCTCGCCTACGAGCAGTACTTC
TRBV11-2	TRBJ1-6	-	many	CASSHIPGDIRSYNSPLHF	TGTGCCAGCAGCCATATTCCGGGGGACATTCGCTCCTATAATTCACCCCTCCACTTT
TRBV12-3/TRBV12-4	TRBJ2-1	-	many	CASSLRRREQFF	TGTGCCAGCAGTTTAAGGCGTCGTGAGCAGTTCTTC
TRBV21-1	TRBJ1-5	-	-	CAPKSRGDQPQHF	TGTGCCCCTAAGTCTAGGGGGGATCAGCCCCAGCATTTT
TRBV6-2/TRBV6-3	TRBJ2-2	TRBD2	-	CASNAYSGRAVGELFF	TGTGCCAGCAACGCCTATAGCGGGAGGGCCGTCGGGGAGCTGTTTTTT
TRBV28	TRBJ2-7	-	-	CASSLLDSSSYEQYF	TGTGCCAGCAGTTTGTTAGACAGTAGCTCCTACGAGCAGTACTTC
TRBV12-3/TRBV12-4	TRBJ2-5	-	few	CASSWDGEETQYF	TGTGCCAGCAGTTGGGACGGAGAAGAGACCCAGTACTTC
TRBV5-1	TRBJ1-1	TRBD1	few	CASSSHRGTEAFF	TGCGCCAGCAGCTCACACAGGGGCACTGAAGCTTTCTTT
TRBV5-1	TRBJ2-5	-	-	CASSSPERQKTQYF	TGCGCCAGCAGCTCTCCGGAGAGACAGAAGACCCAGTACTTC
TRBV4-1	TRBJ2-3	-	-	CASSHGRAGRYTDTQYF	TGCGCCAGCAGCCATGGGCGGGCGGGGCGATACACAGATACGCAGTATTTT
TRBV29-1	TRBJ1-1	TRBD1	-	CSVARQGAATEAFF	TGCAGCGTTGCCCGACAGGGGGCTGCCACTGAAGCTTTCTTT
TRBV5-1	TRBJ2-7	TRBD1	-	CANPPGQSYEQYF	TGCGCCAACCCCCCGGGACAGTCCTACGAGCAGTACTTC
TRBV20-1	TRBJ1-1	TRBD1	-	CSARVTGGATEAFF	TGCAGTGCTAGGGTTACAGGGGGCGCGACTGAAGCTTTCTTT
TRBV6-1	TRBJ2-7	-	-	CASTGQALFSYEQYF	TGTGCCAGCACTGGGCAGGCACTTTTCTCCTACGAGCAGTACTTC
TRBV12-3/TRBV12-4	TRBJ1-5	-	-	CASRSLGGLNQPQHF	TGTGCCAGCAGGTCCTTAGGGGGGCTCAATCAGCCCCAGCATTTT
TRBV7-6	TRBJ2-5	TRBD2	once	CASSSKPGRAGETQYF	TGTGCCAGCAGCTCCAAACCCGGGAGGGCCGGTGAGACCCAGTACTTC
TRBV18	TRBJ2-5	-	-	CASSPDPLLIQETQYF	TGTGCCAGCTCACCAGATCCTCTCTTAATCCAGGAGACCCAGTACTTC
TRBV6-5	TRBJ2-1	TRBD2	few	CASRLLSGGIYNEQFF	TGTGCCAGCAGATTACTAAGCGGGGGGATCTACAATGAGCAGTTCTTC
TRBV20-1	TRBJ2-1	-	-	CSAREGAGEQFF	TGCAGTGCTAGGGAGGGGGCAGGTGAGCAGTTCTTC
TRBV27	TRBJ2-7	-	-	CASSPRWDSYEQYF	TGTGCCAGCAGTCCCCGATGGGACTCCTACGAGCAGTACTTC
TRBV5-1	TRBJ1-6	-	-	CASSLDQGSYNSPLHF	TGCGCCAGCAGCTTGGATCAGGGGTCCTATAATTCACCCCTCCACTTT
TRBV7-2	TRBJ2-3	TRBD2	-	CASSLASGLLAGGYTQYF	TGTGCCAGCAGCTTAGCTTCCGGTTTACTAGCGGGAGGATATACGCAGTATTTT
TRBV6-1	TRBJ2-3	TRBD2	-	CASSRGLAEVTDTQYF	TGTGCCAGCAGCCGTGGACTAGCGGAAGTCACAGATACGCAGTATTTT
TRBV29-1	TRBJ2-5	-	-	CSGILGETQYF	TGCAGCGGGATCCTGGGGGAGACCCAGTACTTC
TRBV7-2	TRBJ2-7	TRBD2	-	CASSVGTSGAHYEQYF	TGTGCCAGCAGCGTGGGGACTAGCGGGGCCCACTACGAGCAGTACTTC
TRBV20-1	TRBJ2-7	-	few	CSAAFRMAATYEQYF	TGCAGTGCTGCCTTTAGGATGGCAGCGACCTACGAGCAGTACTTC
TRBV15	TRBJ2-3	-	many	CATSRDVRGVPYF	TGTGCCACCAGCAGAGATGTTCGGGGAGTCCCGTATTTT
TRBV7-9	TRBJ2-3	-	-	CASSLGTATQYF	TGTGCCAGCAGCTTAGGTACTGCTACGCAGTATTTT
TRBV12-3/TRBV12-4	TRBJ1-1	TRBD1	-	CASRRQGANTEAFF	TGTGCCAGCAGGCGACAGGGGGCAAACACTGAAGCTTTCTTT
TRBV10-3	TRBJ2-5	-	-	CATQPDPMETQYF	TGTGCCACCCAGCCAGACCCGATGGAGACCCAGTACTTC
TRBV6-1	TRBJ2-7	-	-	CATRQVQPPYEQYF	TGTGCCACCCGACAGGTCCAACCCCCCTACGAGCAGTACTTC
TRBV14	TRBJ2-2	TRBD2	few	CATSGSLTGELFF	TGTGCCACCAGCGGGAGCTTGACCGGGGAGCTGTTTTTT
TRBV20-1	TRBJ2-5	TRBD2	-	CSALAGVVTQYF	TGCAGTGCCCTAGCGGGAGTGGTGACCCAGTACTTC
TRBV2	TRBJ1-6	-	few	CASSVPQTDNSPLHF	TGTGCCAGCAGTGTCCCTCAGACAGACAATTCACCCCTCCACTTT
TRBV4-3	TRBJ1-2	-	-	CASSQDGQGIYGYTF	TGCGCCAGCAGCCAAGATGGGCAGGGGATCTATGGCTACACCTTC